The clone carrying this T cell receptor (beta chain) was observed a handful of times. This sample is drawn from a study of cytomegalovirus exposure and HLA in healthy donors. Vbeta (60) and Jbeta (13) primers were used in the PCR. Assay: immunoSEQ multiplex PCR; the TCRdb copy retains only in-frame clones and omits some. The sample has some 120,000 clones; around 70% are singletons. Germline CDR1 and CDR2: MNHNS and SASEGT. V shed 11 bases, J shed 4 bases, and the junction held 8 bases outside the gene matches. The CDR3 runs to 13 residues. This sequence joins TRBV6-1 and TRBJ1-1, with 9 bases that match TRBD1. Sequenced sample: PBMCs. The receptor's source is a woman younger than 30 in good health and CMV-seronegative. CDR3 nucleotide sequence: TGTGCCGGAGGACAGGGGAGGCGCACTGAAGCTTTCTTT. As protein: CAGGQGRRTEAFF.